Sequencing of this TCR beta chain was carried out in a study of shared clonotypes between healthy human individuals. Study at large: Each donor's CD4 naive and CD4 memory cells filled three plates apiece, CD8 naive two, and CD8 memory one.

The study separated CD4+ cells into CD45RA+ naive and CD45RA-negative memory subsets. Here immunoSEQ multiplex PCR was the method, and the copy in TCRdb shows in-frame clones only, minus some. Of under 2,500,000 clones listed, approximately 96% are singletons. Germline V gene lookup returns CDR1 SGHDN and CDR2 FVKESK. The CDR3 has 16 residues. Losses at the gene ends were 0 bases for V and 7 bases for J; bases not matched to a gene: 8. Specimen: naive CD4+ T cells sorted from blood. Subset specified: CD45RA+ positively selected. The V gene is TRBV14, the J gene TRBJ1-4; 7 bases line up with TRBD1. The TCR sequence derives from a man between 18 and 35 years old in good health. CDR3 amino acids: CASSQEWRQGGEKLFF. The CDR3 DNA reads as TGTGCCAGCAGCCAAGAGTGGCGACAGGGAGGTGAAAAACTGTTTTTT.